Following are 32 T cell receptor beta chains from one sample sequenced in a study of response to subunit inactivated influenza vaccine. One entry per CDR3 protein results from TCRdb running MiXCR on the RT-PCR reads. The data show under 500,000 distinct CDR3 sequences, with 10% to 11% seen just once and 10% to 15% held by the top ten. Sequenced material: PBMCs from blood, taken more than 35 days after vaccination. These receptors all stem from a man in his forties or fifties who received an inactivated influenza vaccine.

This clonotype was seen a handful of times. The rearrangement joins TRBV12-3 or TRBV12-4 to TRBJ1-2; 9 bases are shared with TRBD1. This CDR3 is 16 amino acids long. V lost 6 bases, J lost 4 bases, and 12 bases stayed unmatched. DNA of the CDR3: TGTGCCAGCAGCTCAAGCAGGACAGGGGTTTCCTATGGCTACACCTTC. This encodes CASSSSRTGVSYGYTF.

A few counts support this clonotype. J is TRBJ2-5 and V is TRBV20-1; 7 nucleotides line up with TRBD2. V shed 0 bases and J 5 bases; nucleotides not matched to a gene: 6. Germline V gene data show CDR1 as DFQATT and CDR2 as SNEGSKA (reference sequence). This CDR3 spans 14 amino acids. CDR3 in amino acids: CSARESIGGETQYF. The CDR3 DNA sequence: TGCAGTGCTAGAGAAAGCATCGGGGGGGAGACCCAGTACTTC.

This clonotype was found many times. The V call is TRBV20-1, the J call TRBJ1-6, with D perhaps matching TRBD1 (6 bases). Germline V gene lookup returns CDR1 DFQATT and CDR2 SNEGSKA (reference sequence). The ends were cut back, 3 bases at V and 7 bases at J, with 10 bases in the middle. This CDR3 has 13 residues. In DNA, the CDR3 is TGCAGTGCTAGGCGGCAGGGGAATTCACCCCTCCACTTT. It specifies CSARRQGNSPLHF.

This clonotype has a count of ten or more. The chain uses TRBV20-1 and TRBJ2-3; either TRBD1 or TRBD2 may fit D (5 bases each). V shed 0 bases and J shed 8 bases, with 12 bases lying between them. The germline CDR1 and CDR2 sequences are DFQATT and SNEGSKA (reference sequence). This CDR3 spans 13 amino acids. CDR3 amino acids: CSARERGSPTQYF. CDR3 nucleotide sequence: TGCAGTGCTAGAGAGAGGGGATCCCCTACGCAGTATTTT.

This clonotype has only a few counts. The J gene is TRBJ1-6, the V gene TRBV12-5; D remains ambiguous. Germline V lookup: CDR1 LGHNT, CDR2 FRNRAP. The V end was cut by 5 bases, the J end by 4 bases, with 12 bases between. The CDR3 covers 15 residues. CDR3: CASGPRADYNSPLHF. CDR3 in DNA: TGTGCTAGTGGTCCCCGGGCGGATTATAATTCACCCCTCCACTTT. Full variable domain (rest looked up from reference TRBV12-5 and TRBJ1-6): DARVTQTPRHKVTEMGQEVTMRCQPILGHNTVFWYRQTMMQGLELLAYFRNRAPLDDSGMPKDRFSAEMPDATLATLKIQPSEPRDSAVYFCASGPRADYNSPLHFGNGTRLTVT.

The chain has TRBV12-3 or TRBV12-4 and TRBJ1-4, with 9 positions matching TRBD1. The CDR3 has 15 residues. Trimming cost V 0 bases and J 5 bases; bases outside gene matches: 1. For the CDR3, the DNA is TGTGCCAGCAGTTTAGCGACAGGGGGAAATGAAAAACTGTTTTTT. Protein product: CASSLATGGNEKLFF.

Ten or more counts support this clonotype. The chain has TRBV7-2 and TRBJ2-7; no definite D call. Looked up from germline, CDR1 is SGHTA and CDR2 is FQGNSA. CDR3 length equals 15 residues. Trimming removed 5 bases at V and 1 base at J, with 15 bases between. The CDR3, as DNA: TGTGCCAGCAGCCAGCTAGGCTCCTGGTCCTACGAGCAGTACTTC. It is translated as CASSQLGSWSYEQYF.

Only a few counts were recorded for this clonotype. The CDR3 DNA sequence: TGTGCCAGCAGTTATAATACCGAGCAGTACTTC. Translation gives CASSYNTEQYF. The chain carries TRBV6-5 and TRBJ2-7; D is uncertain. Trimming took 3 bases from V and 6 from J, leaving 6 bases between them. Germline CDR1 reads MNHEY; CDR2 reads SVGAGI. This CDR3 region has 11 residues.

This clonotype turned up a few times. The rearrangement links TRBV7-2 to TRBJ2-5; possibly TRBD1 for D (5 bases). The CDR3 contains 13 residues. Germline V CDR1 and CDR2: SGHTA, FQGNSA. The V and J ends lost 3 bases and 5 bases respectively, with 10 bases between them. This CDR3 is CASSFLGAETQYF. DNA of the CDR3: TGTGCCAGCAGCTTCTTAGGGGCCGAGACCCAGTACTTC. Variable domain in full (rest from reference TRBV7-2 and TRBJ2-5): GAGVSQSPSNKVTEKGKDVELRCDPISGHTALYWYRQSLGQGLEFLIYFQGNSAPDKSGLPSDRFSAERTGGSVSTLTIQRTQQEDSAVYLCASSFLGAETQYFGPGTRLLVL.

In this sample, this clonotype turned up a few times. The chain has TRBV10-3 and TRBJ2-1; 12 nucleotides match TRBD2. Unmatched junction bases numbered 6, after V lost 6 bases and J lost 6 bases. Germline loops: CDR1 ENHRY, CDR2 SYGVKD. This CDR3 contains 15 residues. CDR3 nucleotide sequence: TGTGCCATCAGGGAAAGGACTAGCGGGGTCAATGAGCAGTTCTTC. It translates to CAIRERTSGVNEQFF.

The genes are TRBV4-3 and TRBJ1-2; D might be TRBD1 (5 bases). Trimming cost V 0 bases and J 7 bases, with 21 bases left between them. CDR3 size: 17 residues. Germline-derived CDR1 and CDR2 are LGHNA and YSLEER. CDR3 region: CASSQDWRVWGQGGYTF. The CDR3 DNA follows: TGCGCCAGCAGCCAAGATTGGCGAGTTTGGGGTCAGGGTGGCTACACCTTC.

The table lists this clonotype with a few counts. The chain combines TRBV7-6 with TRBJ2-7; tentative D call: TRBD2 (6 bases). The CDR3 contains 13 residues. V was cut by 5 bases and J by 6 bases, with 14 bases left in between. Germline V gene lookup returns CDR1 SGHVS and CDR2 FNYEAQ. DNA for the CDR3: TGTGCCAGCAGCGCCGGGACTTCGATCGAGCAGTACTTC. Translating gives CASSAGTSIEQYF.

This clonotype was recorded at least ten times. V is TRBV24-1 and J is TRBJ2-1, with D uncertain. This CDR3 has 14 amino acids. Germline V gives CDR1 KGHDR, CDR2 SFDVKD. V gave up 4 bases and J gave up 9 bases, with 15 bases separating them. The CDR3 here is CATSDRTNGREQFF. The CDR3 DNA sequence: TGTGCCACCAGTGACCGAACGAACGGTCGTGAGCAGTTCTTC.

In its sample, this clonotype was seen many times. The chain is built from TRBV20-1 and TRBJ1-2; no clear D. CDR3 length: 13 residues. CDR1 is DFQATT and CDR2 is SNEGSKA in the germline V gene (reference sequence). V was pared by 1 base and J by 0 bases, with 6 bases between. CDR3: CSARASANYGYTF. The CDR3 nucleotides are TGCAGTGCTAGAGCTTCGGCTAACTATGGCTACACCTTC.

The J gene is TRBJ2-7, the V gene TRBV4-1; no clear D. The germline gives CDR1 MGHRA, CDR2 YSYEKL. The CDR3 extends over 15 amino acids. V dropped 3 bases and J dropped 0 bases, with 12 bases sitting between them. The CDR3 is CASSQKTESSYEQYF. Here the CDR3 DNA reads TGCGCCAGCAGCCAGAAGACCGAGAGCTCCTACGAGCAGTACTTC.

V is TRBV5-5 and J is TRBJ2-5; D tentatively fits TRBD1 or TRBD2 (6 bases each). Trimming removed 7 bases from V and 5 bases from J, with 18 bases in between. The CDR3 totals 14 residues. CDR1 and CDR2 from the germline V gene are SGHKS and YYEKEE (reference sequence). CDR3 sequence reads: CASRTRGGWETQYF. CDR3 DNA: TGTGCCAGCCGGACCAGAGGGGGGTGGGAGACCCAGTACTTC.

This clonotype showed up just a few times. The chain is built from TRBV29-1 and TRBJ2-1; 7 nucleotides align to TRBD1. This CDR3 spans 11 amino acids. The ends lost 7 bases at V and 4 bases at J; junction bases unmatched: 1. The germline CDR1 and CDR2 sequences are SQVTM and ANQGSEA. CDR3 DNA sequence: TGCAGCGGGACAGGATACAATGAGCAGTTCTTC. Translation gives CSGTGYNEQFF.

In this sample, this clonotype turned up a few times. The chain uses TRBV7-2 and TRBJ2-3; 10 positions agree with TRBD2. Per the germline V gene, CDR1 is SGHTA and CDR2 is FQGNSA. The CDR3 has 16 residues. V lost 8 bases, J lost 0 bases, and 8 bases stayed unmatched. CDR3 coding DNA: TGTGCCAGCGGCGCTAGCGGGAGAGGTAGCACAGATACGCAGTATTTT. It codes for CASGASGRGSTDTQYF.

This clonotype was recorded at least ten times. The chain employs TRBV10-3 and TRBJ1-1, with 9 positions matching TRBD1. The germline gives CDR1 ENHRY, CDR2 SYGVKD. The V segment lost 7 bases and the J segment 0 bases; nucleotides outside the gene matches: 3. The CDR3 has 14 residues. CDR3 sequence reads: CAIKRTGVNTEAFF. CDR3 bases: TGTGCCATCAAGAGGACAGGGGTGAACACTGAAGCTTTCTTT.

This rearrangement joins TRBV20-1 to TRBJ1-4; 9 bases are a match to TRBD1. The CDR3 totals 15 residues. J gave up 4 bases and V 3 bases, and 6 bases lay outside the gene matches. Germline V gene data show CDR1 as DFQATT and CDR2 as SNEGSKA (reference sequence). CDR3 sequence: CSASGGQGLNEKLFF. DNA for the CDR3: TGCAGTGCTAGCGGGGGACAGGGCCTTAATGAAAAACTGTTTTTT.

The gene calls are TRBV3-1 and TRBJ2-2, with D unresolved. The germline V gene encodes CDR1 LGHDT and CDR2 YNNKEL (reference sequence). CDR3 length equals 14 residues. Deletions cut 2 bases from V and 7 bases from J, with 11 bases between. This CDR3 is CASSQSRSGGELFF. The CDR3 DNA follows: TGTGCCAGCAGCCAAAGTCGGTCCGGCGGGGAGCTGTTTTTT. The whole variable domain, remainder taken from reference TRBV3-1 and TRBJ2-2, is DTAVSQTPKYLVTQMGNDKSIKCEQNLGHDTMYWYKQDSKKFLKIMFSYNNKELIINETVPNRFSPKSPDKAHLNLHINSLELGDSAVYFCASSQSRSGGELFFGEGSRLTVL.

There are a few counts of this clonotype. V usage is TRBV15 and J usage is TRBJ1-1; TRBD1 aligns across 8 bases. Trimming cost V 5 bases and J 7 bases; bases outside gene matches: 18. The germline CDR1 and CDR2 sequences are LNHNV and YYDKDF (reference sequence). The CDR3 totals 17 residues. CDR3 sequence: CATSGYFGTGATHEAFF. The CDR3 bases are TGTGCCACCAGCGGATACTTCGGGACAGGAGCCACTCATGAAGCTTTCTTT.

This clonotype was observed a few times. The V and J genes are TRBV29-1 and TRBJ2-6; no reliable D call. The CDR3 is made up of 14 amino acids. With 6 bases removed from V and 0 bases from J, the gap between germline ends came to 9 bases. The germline CDR1 and CDR2 sequences are SQVTM and ANQGSEA. CDR3 coding DNA: TGCAGCGTAAGGTGGGCCTCTGGGGCCAACGTCCTGACTTTC. It yields the protein CSVRWASGANVLTF.

V gene TRBV10-2 combines with J gene TRBJ1-3; D is undetermined. Germline CDR1 reads WSHSY; CDR2 reads SAAADI. The CDR3 is made up of 14 amino acids. V was cut by 3 bases and J by 2 bases, with 8 bases left in between. The CDR3 DNA follows: TGCGCCAGCAGTGATCCTCTCGCTGGAAACACCATATATTTT. Its protein product is CASSDPLAGNTIYF.

The gene calls are TRBV12-3 or TRBV12-4 and TRBJ1-6; 7 positions match TRBD1. Trimming at V came to 4 bases and at J to 9 bases, leaving 6 bases not matched to a gene. The CDR3 consists of 14 residues. The CDR3 bases are TGTGCCAGCAGTTCATCGACAGGGCTTTCACCCCTCCACTTT. Translated: CASSSSTGLSPLHF.

This clonotype was seen at least ten times. This chain joins TRBV5-4 and TRBJ2-7, with a possible D match to TRBD2 (6 bases). The CDR3 runs to 12 residues. Germline CDR1 reads SGHNT; CDR2 reads YYREEE (reference sequence). The V and J ends lost 4 bases and 7 bases respectively, with 12 bases between them. The CDR3 sequence: CASSPSRGEQYF. As DNA, the CDR3 is TGTGCCAGCAGCCCCTCCCGGGGGGAGCAGTACTTC.

With regard to this clonotype: A single base separates this from a much larger clone, so it may be a read error. The chain links TRBV5-6 to TRBJ2-3, with D perhaps TRBD1 or TRBD2 (5 bases each). In germline, CDR1 is SGHDT, CDR2 YYEEEE. The CDR3 is 15 amino acids. Trimming took off 2 bases at V and 0 bases at J, with 10 bases between the two ends. The CDR3 is CASSLVGESTDTQYF. DNA for the CDR3: TGTGCCAGCAGCTTAGTGGGGGAAAGCACAGATACGCAGTATTTT.

The chain employs TRBV6-5 and TRBJ2-7; 11 bases are shared with TRBD1. The CDR3 extends over 15 amino acids. Germline V gives CDR1 MNHEY, CDR2 SVGAGI. J was trimmed by 4 bases and V by 1 base; bases with no gene match: 3. The CDR3 coding sequence is TGTGCCAGCAGTTACTTGGACAGGGGGCGATACGAGCAGTACTTC. This gives the protein CASSYLDRGRYEQYF.

The rearrangement joins TRBV12-3 or TRBV12-4 to TRBJ2-3; tentatively, D is TRBD2 (6 bases). Trimming cost V 4 bases and J 4 bases, with 15 bases left between them. The CDR3 extends over 15 amino acids. CDR3 nucleotides: TGTGCCAGCAGTTACAGCGGGCGGTTCCCAGATACGCAGTATTTT. Amino acid sequence: CASSYSGRFPDTQYF.

This clonotype occurred a few times. The rearrangement uses TRBV4-3 and TRBJ2-7, with D hard to call. CDR1 LGHNA and CDR2 YSLEER come from the germline V gene. Trimming cost V 0 bases and J 7 bases, with 10 bases left between them. This CDR3 is 13 amino acids long. CDR3 sequence reads: CASSQETGQEQYF. CDR3 nucleotide sequence: TGCGCCAGCAGCCAAGAGACGGGTCAGGAGCAGTACTTC.

This chain uses TRBV20-1 with TRBJ1-6; 10 bases agree with TRBD1. The CDR3 has 15 residues. Per the germline V gene, CDR1 is DFQATT and CDR2 is SNEGSKA (reference sequence). The V segment lost 3 bases and the J segment 7 bases; nucleotides outside the gene matches: 6. The CDR3 DNA sequence: TGCAGTGCTAGGGCAGGGGGACAGGGGAATTCACCCCTCCACTTT. Translation gives CSARAGGQGNSPLHF.

This chain links TRBV29-1 with TRBJ2-1; 10 bases align to TRBD1. Germline assignment: CDR1 SQVTM and CDR2 ANQGSEA. V shed 7 bases, J shed 7 bases, and the junction held 1 base outside the gene matches. This CDR3 region has 11 residues. CDR3 protein: CSADRGNEQFF. CDR3 nucleotides: TGCAGCGCGGACAGGGGGAATGAGCAGTTCTTC.